This T cell receptor beta chain appears in the sequencing data of a study of blood T cell repertoires in COVID-19. Study-wide context: COVID-19 samples, acute and convalescent, were from the United States, Italy and Spain. In each case, the material was cDNA or gDNA derived from T cells, B-cell-depleted T cells, or PBMCs.

A word on this clone: Other DNA sequences in this sample translate to the same CDR3.

In the source study's methods: Researchers report that nucleated cell counts were estimated from reference gene primer amplification. Here immunoSEQ multiplex PCR was the method, and the copy in TCRdb shows in-frame clones only, minus some. That table supplies the V and J calls and clone size; D and trimming were determined from the DNA. Seen here are more than 95,000 clones, roughly 82% observed once, and the top ten hold 18%. The junction had 2 bases not matched to a gene; V was cut back by 0 bases and J by 3 bases. Germline assignment: CDR1 LNHDA and CDR2 SQIVND (reference sequence). CDR3 length equals 15 residues.

The sequencing input was peripheral blood. The chain is built from TRBV19 and TRBJ1-5; TRBD1 aligns across 7 bases. This TCR derives from a man older than 75 with acute or convalescent COVID-19. CDR3: CASSIDRGSNQPQHF. CDR3 nucleotides: TGTGCCAGTAGTATAGACAGGGGGTCCAATCAGCCCCAGCATTTT.